This T cell receptor beta chain was captured by sequencing in a study of blood T cell repertoires in COVID-19. Study at large: Whether acute or convalescent, the COVID-19 samples came from the United States, Italy and Spain. In each case, the material was cDNA or gDNA derived from T cells, B-cell-depleted T cells, or PBMCs.

Germline CDR1 and CDR2: SGHAT and FQNNGV. Between the trimmed V and J ends, which lost 3 bases and 3 bases, there was a span of 12 bases. The CDR3 is made up of 14 amino acids. Original analysis: Nucleated cell counts were estimated from reference gene primer amplification. Sequencing was performed with immunoSEQ multiplex PCR; in TCRdb, only in-frame clones are kept and a portion is missing. The DNA was the basis for D and trimming; V, J and clone size are from that table. There are fewer than 200,000 clones in the sample; 88% occur only once, and roughly 25% lies in the top ten. The TCR was taken from a man in his 60s with acute or convalescent COVID-19. J is TRBJ2-7 and V is TRBV11-2, with a tentative D call TRBD1 (5 bases). The sequenced sample consisted of peripheral blood. DNA for the CDR3: TGTGCCAGCAGCTTGAACAGGAATAACTACGAGCAGTACTTC. This codes for CASSLNRNNYEQYF. The full variable domain, rest sourced from reference TRBV11-2 and TRBJ2-7, is EAGVAQSPRYKIIEKRQSVAFWCNPISGHATLYWYQQILGQGPKLLIQFQNNGVVDDSQLPKDRFSAERLKGVDSTLKIQPAKLEDSAVYLCASSLNRNNYEQYFGPGTRLTVT.